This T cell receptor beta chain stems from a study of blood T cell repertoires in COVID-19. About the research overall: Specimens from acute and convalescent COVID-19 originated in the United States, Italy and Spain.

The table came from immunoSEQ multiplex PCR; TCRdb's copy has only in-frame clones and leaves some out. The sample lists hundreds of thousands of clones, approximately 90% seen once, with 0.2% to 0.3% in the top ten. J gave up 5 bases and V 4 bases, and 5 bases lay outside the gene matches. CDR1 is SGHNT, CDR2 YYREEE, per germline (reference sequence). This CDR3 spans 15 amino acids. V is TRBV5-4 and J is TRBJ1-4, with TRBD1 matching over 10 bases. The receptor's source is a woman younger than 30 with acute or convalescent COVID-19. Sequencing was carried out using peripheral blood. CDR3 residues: CASSHPGQGNEKLFF. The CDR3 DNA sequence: TGTGCCAGCAGCCATCCGGGACAGGGGAATGAAAAACTGTTTTTT.